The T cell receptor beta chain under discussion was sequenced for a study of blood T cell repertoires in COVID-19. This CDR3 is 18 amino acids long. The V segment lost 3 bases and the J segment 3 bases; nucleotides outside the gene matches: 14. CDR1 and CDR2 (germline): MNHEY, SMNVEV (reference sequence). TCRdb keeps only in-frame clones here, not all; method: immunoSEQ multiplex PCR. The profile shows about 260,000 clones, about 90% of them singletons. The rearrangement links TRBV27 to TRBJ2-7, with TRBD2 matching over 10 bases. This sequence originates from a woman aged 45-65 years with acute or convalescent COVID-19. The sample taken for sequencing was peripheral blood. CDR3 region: CASSFLLAGPRRFYEQYF. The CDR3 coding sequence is TGTGCCAGCAGTTTTTTACTAGCGGGGCCCCGCCGCTTCTACGAGCAGTACTTC.